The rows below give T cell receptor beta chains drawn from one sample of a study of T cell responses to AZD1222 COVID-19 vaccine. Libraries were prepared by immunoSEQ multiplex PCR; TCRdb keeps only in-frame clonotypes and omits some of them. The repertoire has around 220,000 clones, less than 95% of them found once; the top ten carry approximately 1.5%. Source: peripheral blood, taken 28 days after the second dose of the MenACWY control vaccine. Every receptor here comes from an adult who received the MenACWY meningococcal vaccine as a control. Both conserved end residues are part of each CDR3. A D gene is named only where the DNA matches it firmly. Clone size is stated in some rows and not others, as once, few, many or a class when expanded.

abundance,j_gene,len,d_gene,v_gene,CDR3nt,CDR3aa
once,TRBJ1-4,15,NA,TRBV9,TGTGCCAGCAGCGGCCTGGGGGAATTTAACGAAAAACTGTTTTTT,CASSGLGEFNEKLFF
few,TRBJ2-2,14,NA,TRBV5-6,TGTGCCAGCAGCTCAGATTCAGGGGCCGGGGAGCTGTTTTTT,CASSSDSGAGELFF
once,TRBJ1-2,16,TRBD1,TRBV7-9,TGTGCCAGCAGCGCAGGGACAGAGGCCGGGAGGTATGAGGACACCTTC,CASSAGTEAGRYEDTF
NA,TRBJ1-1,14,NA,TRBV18,TGTGCCAGCTCGTACAGGGAAATGAACACTGAAGCTTTCTTT,CASSYREMNTEAFF
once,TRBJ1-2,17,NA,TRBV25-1,TGTGCCAGCAGTGAATTCCCCGAACAGGAGCCATACTATGGCTACACCTTC,CASSEFPEQEPYYGYTF
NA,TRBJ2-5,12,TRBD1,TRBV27,TGTGCCAGCGTAGGACAGGGGGAGACCCAGTACTTC,CASVGQGETQYF
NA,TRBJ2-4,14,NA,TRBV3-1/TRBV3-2,TGTGCCAGCAGCCAGAGGGGGTCCTCAGGCATTCAGTACTTC,CASSQRGSSGIQYF
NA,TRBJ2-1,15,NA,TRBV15,TGTGCCACCAGCAGAGATAGTCAGGTCTACAATGAGCAGTTCTTC,CATSRDSQVYNEQFF
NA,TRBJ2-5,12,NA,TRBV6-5,TGTGCCAGCAGCCATCCTACACCTCAGTGGTACTTC,CASSHPTPQWYF
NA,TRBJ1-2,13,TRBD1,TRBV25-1,TGTGCCAGCAGTGAGGGACAGCAGTATGGCTACACCTTC,CASSEGQQYGYTF
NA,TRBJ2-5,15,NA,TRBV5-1,TGCGCCAGCAGCTATTACGGGGAGTACCAAGAGACCCAGTACTTC,CASSYYGEYQETQYF
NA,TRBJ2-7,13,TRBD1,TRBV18,TGTGCCAGCTCACCCGTAACAGGGGTCGAGCAGTACTTC,CASSPVTGVEQYF
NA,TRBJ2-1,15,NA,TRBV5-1,TGCGCCAGCAGCTTCCCGGGGGCAGGCCTCAATGAGCAGTTCTTC,CASSFPGAGLNEQFF
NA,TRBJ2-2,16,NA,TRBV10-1,TGCGCCAGCCCCGAGTCAGGGCGAGGTGGTACCGGGGAGCTGTTTTTT,CASPESGRGGTGELFF
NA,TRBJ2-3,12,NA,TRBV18,TGTGCCAGCTCACCACCCTCAGATACGCAGTATTTT,CASSPPSDTQYF
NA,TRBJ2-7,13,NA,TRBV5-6,TGTGCCAGCAATGACAGAGGGGGATACGAGCAGTACTTC,CASNDRGGYEQYF
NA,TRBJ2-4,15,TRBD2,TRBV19,TGTGCCAGTAGTCACCTAGCGGGGAGGGAAAACATTCAGTACTTC,CASSHLAGRENIQYF
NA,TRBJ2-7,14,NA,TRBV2,TGTGCCAGCAGTTTAGGGGCAGAGACCTACGAGCAGTACTTC,CASSLGAETYEQYF
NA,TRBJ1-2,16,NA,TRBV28,TGTGCCAGCAGTCAAGGGACGGGCAGATTTAACTATGGCTACACCTTC,CASSQGTGRFNYGYTF
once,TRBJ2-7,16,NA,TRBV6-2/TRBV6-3,TGTGCCAGCAGTTACGGGCCCTCTACAGGGCAGTACGAGCAGTACTTC,CASSYGPSTGQYEQYF
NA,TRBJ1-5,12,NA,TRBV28,TGTGCCAGCACCGTCAAGGGGCAGCCCCAGCATTTT,CASTVKGQPQHF
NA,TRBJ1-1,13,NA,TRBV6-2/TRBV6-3,TGTGCCAGCAGTCCCGCGCGTGCCACTGAAGCTTTCTTT,CASSPARATEAFF
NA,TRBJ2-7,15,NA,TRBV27,TGTGCCACCTCCATACATGGGGGCCTAACCTACGAGCAGTACTTC,CATSIHGGLTYEQYF
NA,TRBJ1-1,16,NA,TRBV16,TGTGCCAGCAGCCAATCAACAGGGCTCATGAACACTGAAGCTTTCTTT,CASSQSTGLMNTEAFF
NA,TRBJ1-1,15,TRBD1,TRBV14,TGTGCCAGCAGCCTCCGGACAGGGGCCCTCACTGAAGCTTTCTTT,CASSLRTGALTEAFF
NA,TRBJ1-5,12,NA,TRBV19,TGTGCCAGTGGATCCGGAGGTCAGCCCCAGCATTTT,CASGSGGQPQHF
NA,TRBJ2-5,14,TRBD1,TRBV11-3,TGTGCCAGCAGCTCCCGGGACAGCCAAGAGACCCAGTACTTC,CASSSRDSQETQYF
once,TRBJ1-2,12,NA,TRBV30,TGTGCCTGGAGTGTAGGGGTTCTCGGCTACACCTTC,CAWSVGVLGYTF
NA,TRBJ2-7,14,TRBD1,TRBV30,TGTGCCTGGAGTGAAACAGGGGGCTCCTACGAGCAGTACTTC,CAWSETGGSYEQYF
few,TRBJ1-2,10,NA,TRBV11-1,TGTGCCAGCAGGAACTATGGCTACACCTTC,CASRNYGYTF
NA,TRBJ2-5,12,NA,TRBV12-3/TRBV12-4,TGTGCCAGCAGCCTCAGGGGCGAGACCCAGTACTTC,CASSLRGETQYF
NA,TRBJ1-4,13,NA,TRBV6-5,TGTGCCAGCAGTTACAGGCAGAATGAAAAACTGTTTTTT,CASSYRQNEKLFF
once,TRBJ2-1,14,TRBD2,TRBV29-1,TGCAGCGTCCAACTAGCGGGAGGTGTCAATGAGCAGTTCTTC,CSVQLAGGVNEQFF
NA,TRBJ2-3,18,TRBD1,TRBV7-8,TGTGCCAGCAGCAAGCGACAGGGTGGGGTATCGAACACAGATACGCAGTATTTT,CASSKRQGGVSNTDTQYF
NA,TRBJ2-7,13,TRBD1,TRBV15,TGTGCCACCAGCACGGACAGGGGGCGCTTCCAGTACTTC,CATSTDRGRFQYF
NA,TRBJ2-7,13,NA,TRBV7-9,TGTGCCAGCAGCCTCGGGACGGATACGGTGCAGTACTTC,CASSLGTDTVQYF
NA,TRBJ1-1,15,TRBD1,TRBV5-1,TGCGCCAGCAGTACCACAGGGGAGTTCGGCACTGAAGCTTTCTTT,CASSTTGEFGTEAFF
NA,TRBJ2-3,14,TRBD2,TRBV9,TGTGCCAGCAGCAGACTAGCGGGAGTAGATACGCAGTATTTT,CASSRLAGVDTQYF
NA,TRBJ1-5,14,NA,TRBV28,TGTGCCAGCAGACCTAAGGGGGGTAATCAGCCCCAGCATTTT,CASRPKGGNQPQHF
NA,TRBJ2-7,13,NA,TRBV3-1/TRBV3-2,TGTGCCAGCAGCCAAGAGGGCTCCTACGAGCAGTACTTC,CASSQEGSYEQYF
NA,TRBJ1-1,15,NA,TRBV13,TGTGCCAGCAGCTTAGGGGCGTCGGTAGGTACTGAAGCTTTCTTT,CASSLGASVGTEAFF
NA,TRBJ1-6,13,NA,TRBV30,TGTGCCTGGGCGTCGCAGGGGAGTTCACCCCTCCACTTT,CAWASQGSSPLHF
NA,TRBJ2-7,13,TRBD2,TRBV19,TGTGCCAGTGGGACTAGCATTTCCTACGAGCAGTACTTC,CASGTSISYEQYF
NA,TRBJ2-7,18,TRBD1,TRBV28,TGTGCCAGCAGTACCCTCGGGACAGGGTTAGGACTATCCTACGAGCAGTACTTC,CASSTLGTGLGLSYEQYF
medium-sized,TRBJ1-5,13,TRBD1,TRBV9,TGTGCCAGCAGCACCCGACAGGGCCAGCCCCAGCATTTT,CASSTRQGQPQHF
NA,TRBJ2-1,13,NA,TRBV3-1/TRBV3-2,TGTGCCAGCAGCAATGACATTGGGAGTGAGCAGTTCTTC,CASSNDIGSEQFF
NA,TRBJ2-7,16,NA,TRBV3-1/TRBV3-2,TGTGCCAGCAGCCAAGAAGGGACGGCGGATACCTACGAGCAGTACTTC,CASSQEGTADTYEQYF
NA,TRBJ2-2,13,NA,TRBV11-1,TGTGCCAGCAGCTTGCGGGGCGGAGGGGAGCTGTTTTTT,CASSLRGGGELFF